One and the same sample provided the 22 T cell receptor beta chains below, sequenced in a study of blood T cell repertoires in COVID-19. Using immunoSEQ multiplex PCR, the repertoire was profiled, and TCRdb retains in-frame clones only, with some absent. The table includes approximately 90,000 clones, 70% to 90% detected once. The sample taken for sequencing was peripheral blood. All receptors come from a human donor in a cohort sampled during active COVID-19.

This clone was seen once. The chain carries TRBV19 and TRBJ1-1; the match to TRBD1 covers 8 bases. The CDR3 covers 16 residues. Germline trimming cut 4 bases from V and 3 bases from J; bases unmatched to any gene: 10. CDR1 is LNHDA and CDR2 is SQIVND in the germline V gene (reference sequence). CDR3: CASSKDRGRGYTEAFF. Written as DNA, the CDR3 is TGTGCCAGTAGTAAAGACAGGGGAAGGGGGTACACTGAAGCTTTCTTT.

This clone appeared a single time. This chain uses TRBV29-1 with TRBJ2-7; D may be TRBD1 (5 bases). V lost 1 base to trimming and J lost 2 bases, with 9 bases between them. CDR3 length: 13 residues. Germline-derived CDR1 and CDR2 are SQVTM and ANQGSEA. The CDR3 sequence: CSVEAGFTYEQYF. The CDR3 DNA reads as TGCAGCGTTGAAGCAGGGTTCACCTACGAGCAGTACTTC.

This chain uses TRBV7-9 with TRBJ1-1; TRBD1 matches at 7 bases. V lost 3 bases to trimming and J lost 4 bases; unmatched junction nucleotides: 8. CDR1 SEHNR and CDR2 FQNEAQ come from the germline V gene (reference sequence). The CDR3 extends over 15 amino acids. The CDR3 DNA reads TGTGCCAGCAGCTTTAACAGGGGACTCTTCACTGAAGCTTTCTTT. Its translation: CASSFNRGLFTEAFF.

Only one count was recorded for this clone. The rearrangement uses TRBV10-3 and TRBJ2-1; TRBD2 matches at 13 bases. Germline values: CDR1 ENHRY, CDR2 SYGVKD. The V segment lost 8 bases and the J segment 9 bases; nucleotides outside the gene matches: 7. The length of the CDR3 is 14 residues. The CDR3 DNA follows: TGTGCCATCCGGACTAGCGGGGGCCACGGTGAGCAGTTCTTC. It is translated as CAIRTSGGHGEQFF.

The rearrangement joins TRBV9 to TRBJ1-3, with unresolved D. Deletions cut 0 bases from V and 3 bases from J, with 7 bases between. The CDR3 is made up of 14 amino acids. Germline-derived CDR1 and CDR2 are SGDLS and YYNGEE. The CDR3 sequence is CASSVGTVGNTIYF. CDR3 DNA sequence: TGTGCCAGCAGCGTAGGAACAGTTGGAAACACCATATATTTT.

The rearrangement uses TRBV15 and TRBJ1-2; no firm D call. CDR1 is LNHNV, CDR2 YYDKDF, per germline (reference sequence). V was pared by 1 base and J by 7 bases, with 22 bases between. The CDR3 loop spans 17 amino acids. The CDR3 sequence: CATSRASGFGDLSGYTF. DNA of the CDR3: TGTGCCACCAGCAGAGCCTCCGGGTTTGGAGATTTAAGTGGCTACACCTTC.

The chain has TRBV6-5 and TRBJ1-2, with 7 bases matching TRBD1. V was pared by 7 bases and J by 5 bases, with 7 bases of the junction left unmatched. CDR3 length: 13 residues. The germline V gene encodes CDR1 MNHEY and CDR2 SVGAGI. In DNA, the CDR3 is TGTGCCAGCACTCCAGGGGGTAATTATGGCTACACCTTC. Translation gives CASTPGGNYGYTF.

The rearrangement joins TRBV12-3 or TRBV12-4 to TRBJ1-5, with D maybe TRBD1 (6 bases). The CDR3 is 13 residues long. V was pared by 7 bases and J by 7 bases, with 14 bases between. CDR3 in amino acids: CASTQGGGQPQHF. Written as DNA, the CDR3 is TGTGCCAGCACCCAGGGAGGGGGACAGCCCCAGCATTTT.

This clone was counted only a few times. V is TRBV5-1 and J is TRBJ1-6, with unresolved D. The V end lost 0 bases, the J end lost 7 bases, and 11 bases lay between the germline ends. The CDR3 loop spans 15 amino acids. Germline lookup yields CDR1 SGHRS and CDR2 YFSETQ. DNA of the CDR3: TGCGCCAGCAGCTTGGAGAGAGGTGGAAATTCACCCCTCCACTTT. This translates into CASSLERGGNSPLHF.

The gene calls are TRBV7-9 and TRBJ2-7; 7 bases are shared with TRBD1. V shed 0 bases, J shed 2 bases, and the junction held 13 bases outside the gene matches. CDR1 is SEHNR, CDR2 FQNEAQ, per germline (reference sequence). The CDR3 is made up of 18 amino acids. CDR3 sequence reads: CASSLARIDRAFTYEQYF. The CDR3 DNA reads TGTGCCAGCAGCTTAGCCAGGATCGACAGGGCGTTTACCTACGAGCAGTACTTC.

The rearrangement uses TRBV5-1 and TRBJ2-2; TRBD1 is a possible D gene (6 bases). This CDR3 spans 16 amino acids. Germline CDR1 SGHRS, CDR2 YFSETQ. The V end was cut by 5 bases, the J end by 0 bases, with 14 bases between. This CDR3 is CASRGQAGANTGELFF. CDR3 DNA: TGCGCCAGCAGGGGTCAAGCAGGGGCGAACACCGGGGAGCTGTTTTTT. The whole variable domain, filled in from reference TRBV5-1 and TRBJ2-2, reads KAGVTQTPRYLIKTRGQQVTLSCSPISGHRSVSWYQQTPGQGLQFLFEYFSETQRNKGNFPGRFSGRQFSNSRSEMNVSTLELGDSALYLCASRGQAGANTGELFFGEGSRLTVL.

CDR3 in amino acids: CASSLTGQINTYNEQFF. CDR3 coding DNA: TGTGCCAGCAGCTTAACGGGACAAATAAACACCTACAATGAGCAGTTCTTC. V and J are TRBV7-3 and TRBJ2-1; a weak D match, TRBD1 (6 bases). Germline lookup yields CDR1 SGHTA and CDR2 FQGTGA. Trimming took 0 bases from V and 2 from J, leaving 14 bases between them. This CDR3 contains 17 residues.

The chain links TRBV7-2 to TRBJ2-1; 8 positions match TRBD2. This CDR3 comprises 16 residues. CDR1 is SGHTA and CDR2 is FQGNSA in the germline V gene. V lost 5 bases, J lost 9 bases, and 15 bases stayed unmatched. The CDR3 sequence is CASSPRTSRGGGEQFF. The CDR3 DNA reads as TGTGCCAGCAGCCCGCGGACTAGCCGGGGGGGCGGTGAGCAGTTCTTC.

About this clone: Distinct nucleotide sequences in the sample also encode this CDR3. This rearrangement joins TRBV7-3 to TRBJ1-1, with 8 bases identical to TRBD1. V trimming: 2 bases; J trimming: 1 base; junction bases outside the gene matches: 0. The length of the CDR3 is 14 residues. Germline V gene sequence: CDR1 SGHTA, CDR2 FQGTGA. CDR3 in amino acids: CASSLGTGNTEAFF. The CDR3 DNA is TGTGCCAGCAGCTTAGGGACAGGGAACACTGAAGCTTTCTTT. The full variable domain, with the rest looked up from reference TRBV7-3 and TRBJ1-1, is GAGVSQTPSNKVTEKGKYVELRCDPISGHTALYWYRQSLGQGPEFLIYFQGTGAADDSGLPNDRFFAVRPEGSVSTLKIQRTERGDSAVYLCASSLGTGNTEAFFGQGTRLTVV.

The V gene is TRBV19, the J gene TRBJ1-6; no clear D. The CDR3 sequence is 14 residues long. V lost 8 bases to trimming and J lost 0 bases, with 8 bases between them. The germline V gene has CDR1 LNHDA and CDR2 SQIVND (reference sequence). CDR3 amino acids: CASRVSSYNSPLHF. The CDR3 bases are TGTGCCAGTCGTGTCAGCTCCTATAATTCACCCCTCCACTTT.

The V and J genes are TRBV30 and TRBJ1-4; D uncertain. CDR1 is GTSNPN and CDR2 is SVGIG in the germline V gene (reference sequence). The CDR3 extends over 12 amino acids. Deletions cut 7 bases from V and 5 bases from J, with 11 bases between. In nucleotides, the CDR3 is TGTGCCTTCTCGAGGTTGAATGAAAAACTGTTTTTT. It translates to CAFSRLNEKLFF.

This clone came up once. V and J are TRBV12-3 or TRBV12-4 and TRBJ1-2; D gene unclear. The V gene lost 3 bases and the J gene lost 4 bases, with 9 bases spanning the gap. This CDR3 has 13 residues. The CDR3 DNA is TGTGCCAGCAGTTTGTCCGCGATCTATGGCTACACCTTC. As protein: CASSLSAIYGYTF.

The rearrangement joins TRBV14 to TRBJ2-2; 13 bases align to TRBD2. This CDR3 is 16 amino acids long. With 4 bases clipped from V and 5 bases from J, the junction kept 4 bases outside the gene matches. CDR1 SGHDN and CDR2 FVKESK come from the germline V gene. The CDR3 nucleotides are TGTGCCAGCAGCCGACCGGGACTAGCGGGAACCGGGGAGCTGTTTTTT. It specifies CASSRPGLAGTGELFF.

The V gene is TRBV27, the J gene TRBJ1-2; D is perhaps TRBD1 (6 bases). The germline CDR1 and CDR2 sequences are MNHEY and SMNVEV (reference sequence). The ends were cut back, 2 bases at V and 4 bases at J, with 23 bases in the middle. The length of the CDR3 is 18 residues. For the CDR3, the DNA is TGTGCCAGCAGTTTAAAGGGGGGGACGACCTCGTTTGGCTATGGCTACACCTTC. Its protein is CASSLKGGTTSFGYGYTF.

The V and J genes are TRBV10-3 and TRBJ1-2; D gene ambiguous. Trimming removed 6 bases from V and 8 bases from J, with 16 bases in between. Germline CDR1 reads ENHRY; CDR2 reads SYGVKD. CDR3 length: 13 residues. The CDR3 DNA reads TGTGCCATCAGCTTCCACACCCAAGAAGGCTACACCTTC. Its translation is CAISFHTQEGYTF.

The CDR3 DNA follows: TGCGCCAGCAGCCCACGGGGGTTGCTCTCCTACGAGCAGTACTTC. Translating it yields CASSPRGLLSYEQYF. The chain is built from TRBV4-1 and TRBJ2-7; D possibly corresponds to TRBD2 (6 bases). V dropped 4 bases and J dropped 0 bases, with 13 bases sitting between them. Germline values: CDR1 MGHRA, CDR2 YSYEKL. The CDR3 contains 15 residues.

This chain joins TRBV28 and TRBJ2-2; 7 nucleotides agree with TRBD1. The germline V gene encodes CDR1 MDHEN and CDR2 SYDVKM. The CDR3 has 15 amino acids. The V and J ends lost 6 bases and 4 bases, in that order; junction bases with no gene match: 8. The CDR3 DNA is TGTGCCAGCAGCCGTAGACAGGGTCTCACCGGGGAGCTGTTTTTT. Its translation: CASSRRQGLTGELFF. The full variable domain, in which reference TRBV28 and TRBJ2-2 provide the parts outside the CDR3, is DVKVTQSSRYLVKRTGEKVFLECVQDMDHENMFWYRQDPGLGLRLIYFSYDVKMKEKGDIPEGYSVSREKKERFSLILESASTNQTSMYLCASSRRQGLTGELFFGEGSRLTVL.